Below are 3 T cell receptor beta chains sequenced from a single sample in a study of blood T cell repertoires in COVID-19. TCRdb's copy holds only in-frame clones and misses some; the assay was immunoSEQ multiplex PCR. The sample shows fewer than 350,000 clones, nearly 90% of them seen only once. The specimen sequenced was PBMCs or T cells enriched from blood (not recorded which). These receptors came from a woman under 30 with acute COVID-19.

The chain links TRBV28 to TRBJ1-5; D is possibly TRBD1 (5 bases). The CDR3 extends over 19 amino acids. Germline CDR1 reads MDHEN; CDR2 reads SYDVKM. Trimming left V 1 base short and J 0 bases short, with 19 bases between. The DNA for the CDR3 is TGTGCCAGCAGTTTATCCCGCCGACAGACATTACCTAGCAATCAGCCCCAGCATTTT. Protein product: CASSLSRRQTLPSNQPQHF.

J is TRBJ2-3 and V is TRBV15, with D maybe TRBD2 (5 bases). Germline CDR1 and CDR2: LNHNV and YYDKDF (reference sequence). The CDR3 length is 17 residues. Trimming pared 0 bases from V and 2 bases from J, leaving 15 bases between. The CDR3 DNA is TGTGCCACCAGCAGAGATCCCGGGCCTAGCCCCACAGATACGCAGTATTTT. This codes for CATSRDPGPSPTDTQYF.

The chain has TRBV28 and TRBJ1-4, with D perhaps matching TRBD1 (6 bases). The CDR3 spans 13 residues. The V gene's germline CDR1 is MDHEN and CDR2 SYDVKM. Trimming took off 7 bases at V and 7 bases at J, with 13 bases between the two ends. CDR3 in DNA: TGTGCCAGCATACCAGGGGTCGGTGAAAAACTGTTTTTT. This sequence encodes CASIPGVGEKLFF.